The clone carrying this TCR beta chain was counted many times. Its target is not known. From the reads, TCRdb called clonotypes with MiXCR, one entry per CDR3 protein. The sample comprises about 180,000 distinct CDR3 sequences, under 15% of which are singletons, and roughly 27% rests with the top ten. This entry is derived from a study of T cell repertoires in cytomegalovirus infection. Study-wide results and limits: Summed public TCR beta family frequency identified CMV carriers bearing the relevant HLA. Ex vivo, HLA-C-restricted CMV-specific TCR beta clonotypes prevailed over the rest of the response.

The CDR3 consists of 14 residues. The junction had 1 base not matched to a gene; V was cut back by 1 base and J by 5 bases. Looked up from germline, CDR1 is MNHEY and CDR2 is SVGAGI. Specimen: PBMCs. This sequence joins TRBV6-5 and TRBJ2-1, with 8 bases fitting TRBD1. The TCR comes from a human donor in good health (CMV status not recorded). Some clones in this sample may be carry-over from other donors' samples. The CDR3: CASSYLDRDNEQFF. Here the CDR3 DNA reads TGTGCCAGCAGTTACTTGGACAGGGACAATGAGCAGTTCTTC.